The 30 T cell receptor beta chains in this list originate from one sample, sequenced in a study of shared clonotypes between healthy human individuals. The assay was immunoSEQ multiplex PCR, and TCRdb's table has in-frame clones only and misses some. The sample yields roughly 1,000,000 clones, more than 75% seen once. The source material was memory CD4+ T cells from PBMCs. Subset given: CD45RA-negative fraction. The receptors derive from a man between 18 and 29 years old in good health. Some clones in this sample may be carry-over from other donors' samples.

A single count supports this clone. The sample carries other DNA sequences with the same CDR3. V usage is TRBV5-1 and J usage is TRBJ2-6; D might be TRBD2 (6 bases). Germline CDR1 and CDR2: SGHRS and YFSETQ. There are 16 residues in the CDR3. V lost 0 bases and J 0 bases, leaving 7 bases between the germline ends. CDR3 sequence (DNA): TGCGCCAGCAGCTTGGCGGGAGACTCTGGGGCCAACGTCCTGACTTTC. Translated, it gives CASSLAGDSGANVLTF.

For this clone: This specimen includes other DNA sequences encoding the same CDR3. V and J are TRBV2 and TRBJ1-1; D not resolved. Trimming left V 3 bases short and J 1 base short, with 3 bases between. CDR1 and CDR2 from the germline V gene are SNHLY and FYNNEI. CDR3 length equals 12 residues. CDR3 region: CASSEQNTEAFF. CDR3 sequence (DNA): TGTGCCAGCAGTGAGCAGAACACTGAAGCTTTCTTT.

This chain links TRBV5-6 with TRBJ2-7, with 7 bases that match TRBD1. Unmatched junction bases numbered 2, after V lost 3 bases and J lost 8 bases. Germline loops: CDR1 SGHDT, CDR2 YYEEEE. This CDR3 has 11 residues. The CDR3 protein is CASSWGQKQYF. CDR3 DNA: TGTGCCAGCAGCTGGGGACAGAAGCAGTACTTC.

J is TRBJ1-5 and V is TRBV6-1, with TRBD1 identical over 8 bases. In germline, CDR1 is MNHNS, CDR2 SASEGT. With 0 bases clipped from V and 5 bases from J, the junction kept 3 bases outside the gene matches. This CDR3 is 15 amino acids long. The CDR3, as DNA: TGTGCCAGCAGTGAAGCTCACAGGGGGTATCAGCCCCAGCATTTT. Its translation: CASSEAHRGYQPQHF.

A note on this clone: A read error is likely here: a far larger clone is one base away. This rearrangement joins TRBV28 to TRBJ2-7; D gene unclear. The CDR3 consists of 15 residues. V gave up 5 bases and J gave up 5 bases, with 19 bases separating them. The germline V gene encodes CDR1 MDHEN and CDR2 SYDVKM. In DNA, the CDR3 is TGTGCCAGCAGTCCCGAACCCCGCATAGGTCACGAGCAGTACTTC. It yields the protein CASSPEPRIGHEQYF. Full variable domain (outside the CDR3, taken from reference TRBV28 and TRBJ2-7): DVKVTQSSRYLVKRTGEKVFLECVQDMDHENMFWYRQDPGLGLRLIYFSYDVKMKEKGDIPEGYSVSREKKERFSLILESASTNQTSMYLCASSPEPRIGHEQYFGPGTRLTVT.

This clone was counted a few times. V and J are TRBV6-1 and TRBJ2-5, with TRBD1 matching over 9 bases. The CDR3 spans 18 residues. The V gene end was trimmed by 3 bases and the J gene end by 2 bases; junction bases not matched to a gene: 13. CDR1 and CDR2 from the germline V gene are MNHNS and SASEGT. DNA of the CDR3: TGTGCCAGCAGTGACCCGACAGGGGGGCGGCTTCGGCAAGAGACCCAGTACTTC. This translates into CASSDPTGGRLRQETQYF.

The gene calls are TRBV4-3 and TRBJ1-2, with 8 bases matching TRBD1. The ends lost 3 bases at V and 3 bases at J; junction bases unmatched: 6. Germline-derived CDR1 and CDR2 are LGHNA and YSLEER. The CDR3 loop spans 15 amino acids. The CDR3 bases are TGCGCCAGCAGCCACAGGACAGGGAGTCACTATGGCTACACCTTC. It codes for CASSHRTGSHYGYTF.

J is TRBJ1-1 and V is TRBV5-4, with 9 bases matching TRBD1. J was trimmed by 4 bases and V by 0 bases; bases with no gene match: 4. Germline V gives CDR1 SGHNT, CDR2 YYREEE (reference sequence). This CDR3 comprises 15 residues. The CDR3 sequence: CASSLGGTGSTEAFF. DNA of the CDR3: TGTGCCAGCAGCTTGGGGGGGACAGGGAGCACTGAAGCTTTCTTT. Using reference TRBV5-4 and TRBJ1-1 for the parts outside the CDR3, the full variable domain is ETGVTQSPTHLIKTRGQQVTLRCSSQSGHNTVSWYQQALGQGPQFIFQYYREEENGRGNFPPRFSGLQFPNYSSELNVNALELDDSALYLCASSLGGTGSTEAFFGQGTRLTVV.

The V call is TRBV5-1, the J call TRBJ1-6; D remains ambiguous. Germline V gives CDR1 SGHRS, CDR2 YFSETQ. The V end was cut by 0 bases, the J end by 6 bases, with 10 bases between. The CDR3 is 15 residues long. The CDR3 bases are TGCGCCAGCAGCTTGGAGGGCCCGCCTAATTCACCCCTCCACTTT. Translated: CASSLEGPPNSPLHF.

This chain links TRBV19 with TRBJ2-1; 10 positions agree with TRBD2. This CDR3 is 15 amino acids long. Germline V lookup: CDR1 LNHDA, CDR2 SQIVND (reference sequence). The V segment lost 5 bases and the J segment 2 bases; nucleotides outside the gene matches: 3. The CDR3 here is CASSSLAGTYNEQFF. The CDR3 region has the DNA TGTGCCAGTAGTTCACTAGCGGGAACCTACAATGAGCAGTTCTTC.

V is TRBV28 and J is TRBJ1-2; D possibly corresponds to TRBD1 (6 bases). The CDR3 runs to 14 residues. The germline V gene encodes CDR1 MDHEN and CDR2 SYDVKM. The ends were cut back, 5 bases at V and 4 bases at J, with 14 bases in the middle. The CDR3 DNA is TGTGCCAGCAGTCCCCGGGACACGGGCTATGGCTACACCTTC. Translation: CASSPRDTGYGYTF.

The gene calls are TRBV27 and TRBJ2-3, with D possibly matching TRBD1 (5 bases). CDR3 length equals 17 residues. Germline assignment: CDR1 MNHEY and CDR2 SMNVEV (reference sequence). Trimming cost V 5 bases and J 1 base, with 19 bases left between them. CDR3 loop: CASSVSHDRRRTDTQYF. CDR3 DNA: TGTGCCAGCAGTGTCTCCCACGACAGACGACGCACAGATACGCAGTATTTT.

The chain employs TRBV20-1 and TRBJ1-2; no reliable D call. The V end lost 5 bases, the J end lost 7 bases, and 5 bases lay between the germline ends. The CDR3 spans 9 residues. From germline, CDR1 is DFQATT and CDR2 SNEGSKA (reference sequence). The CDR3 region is CSALPGYTF. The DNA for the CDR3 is TGCAGTGCTCTCCCTGGCTACACCTTC.

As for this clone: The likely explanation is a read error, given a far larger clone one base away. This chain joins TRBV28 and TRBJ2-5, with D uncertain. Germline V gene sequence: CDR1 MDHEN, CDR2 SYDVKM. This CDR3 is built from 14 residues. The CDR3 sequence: CACSFLQIQETQYF. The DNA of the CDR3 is TGTGCCTGCAGTTTTCTACAGATCCAAGAGACCCAGTACTTC.

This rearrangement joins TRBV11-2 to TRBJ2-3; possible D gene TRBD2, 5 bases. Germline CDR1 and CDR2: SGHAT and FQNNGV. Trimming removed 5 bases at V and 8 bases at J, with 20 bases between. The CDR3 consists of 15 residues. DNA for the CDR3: TGTGCCAGCAGCATCCCGGGATTCCGAGCGAGTACGCAGTATTTT. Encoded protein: CASSIPGFRASTQYF.

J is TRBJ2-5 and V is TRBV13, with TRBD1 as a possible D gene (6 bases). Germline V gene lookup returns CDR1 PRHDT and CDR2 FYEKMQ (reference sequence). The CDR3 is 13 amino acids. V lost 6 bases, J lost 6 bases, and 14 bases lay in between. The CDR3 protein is CASRIRGSKTQYF. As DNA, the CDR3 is TGTGCCAGCAGAATCAGGGGATCAAAGACCCAGTACTTC.

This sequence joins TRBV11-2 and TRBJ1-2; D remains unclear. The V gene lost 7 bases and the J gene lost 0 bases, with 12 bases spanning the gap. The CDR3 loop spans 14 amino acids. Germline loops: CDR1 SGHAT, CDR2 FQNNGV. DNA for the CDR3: TGTGCCAGCACCACCTGGACCGCTAACTATGGCTACACCTTC. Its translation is CASTTWTANYGYTF. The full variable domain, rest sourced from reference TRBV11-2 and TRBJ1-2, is EAGVAQSPRYKIIEKRQSVAFWCNPISGHATLYWYQQILGQGPKLLIQFQNNGVVDDSQLPKDRFSAERLKGVDSTLKIQPAKLEDSAVYLCASTTWTANYGYTFGSGTRLTVV.

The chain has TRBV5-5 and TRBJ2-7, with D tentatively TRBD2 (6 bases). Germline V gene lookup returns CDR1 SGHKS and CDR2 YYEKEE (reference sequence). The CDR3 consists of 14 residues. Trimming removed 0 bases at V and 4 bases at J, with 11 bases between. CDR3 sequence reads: CASSLAGLQYEQYF. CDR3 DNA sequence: TGTGCCAGCAGCTTGGCGGGACTGCAGTACGAGCAGTACTTC.

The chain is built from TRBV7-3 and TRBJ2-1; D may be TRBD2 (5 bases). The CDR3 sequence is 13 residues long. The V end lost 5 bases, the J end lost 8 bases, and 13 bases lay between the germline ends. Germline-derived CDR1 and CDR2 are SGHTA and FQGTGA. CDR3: CASSVTSFDEQFF. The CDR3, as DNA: TGTGCCAGCAGCGTTACTAGTTTCGATGAGCAGTTCTTC.

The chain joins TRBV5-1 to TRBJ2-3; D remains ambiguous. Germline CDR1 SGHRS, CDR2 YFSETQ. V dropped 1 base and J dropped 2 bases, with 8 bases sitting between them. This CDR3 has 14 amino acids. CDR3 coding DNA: TGCGCCAGCAGCTTGTTACAGAACACAGATACGCAGTATTTT. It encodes CASSLLQNTDTQYF.

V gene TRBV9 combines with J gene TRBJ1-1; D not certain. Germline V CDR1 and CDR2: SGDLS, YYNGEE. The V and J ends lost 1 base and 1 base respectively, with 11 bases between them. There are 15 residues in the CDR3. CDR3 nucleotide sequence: TGTGCCAGCAGCGTAATGTTATTGGGGAACACTGAAGCTTTCTTT. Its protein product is CASSVMLLGNTEAFF.

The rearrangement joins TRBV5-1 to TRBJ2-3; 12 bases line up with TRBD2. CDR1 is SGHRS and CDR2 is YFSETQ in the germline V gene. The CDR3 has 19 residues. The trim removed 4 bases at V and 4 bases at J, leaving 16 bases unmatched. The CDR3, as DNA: TGCGCCAGCAGCCTACGGACCCGACTAGCGGGAGTGTACGCAGATACGCAGTATTTT. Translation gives CASSLRTRLAGVYADTQYF.

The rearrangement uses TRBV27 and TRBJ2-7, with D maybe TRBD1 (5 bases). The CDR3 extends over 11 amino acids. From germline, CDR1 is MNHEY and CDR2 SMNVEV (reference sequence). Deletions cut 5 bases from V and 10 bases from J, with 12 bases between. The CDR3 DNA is TGTGCCAGCAGTCGGAACAGGATACAGTACTTC. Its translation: CASSRNRIQYF.

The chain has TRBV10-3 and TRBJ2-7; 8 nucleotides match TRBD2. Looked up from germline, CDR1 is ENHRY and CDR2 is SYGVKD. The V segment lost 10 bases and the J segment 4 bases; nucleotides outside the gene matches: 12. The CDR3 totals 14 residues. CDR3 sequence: CATTGAGGPYEQYF. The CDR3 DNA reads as TGTGCCACCACTGGGGCGGGAGGCCCATACGAGCAGTACTTC.

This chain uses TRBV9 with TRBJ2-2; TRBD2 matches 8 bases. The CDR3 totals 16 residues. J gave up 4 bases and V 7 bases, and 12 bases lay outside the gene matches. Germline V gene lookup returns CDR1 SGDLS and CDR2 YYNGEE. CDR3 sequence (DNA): TGTGCCAGCGCCCATAGCGGGACCCGTGGCACCGGGGAGCTGTTTTTT. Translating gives CASAHSGTRGTGELFF.

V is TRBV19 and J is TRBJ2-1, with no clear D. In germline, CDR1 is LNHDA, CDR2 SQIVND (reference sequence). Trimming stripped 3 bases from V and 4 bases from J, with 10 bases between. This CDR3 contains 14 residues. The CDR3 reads CASSIRTKYNEQFF. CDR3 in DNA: TGTGCCAGTAGTATCCGAACTAAATACAATGAGCAGTTCTTC.

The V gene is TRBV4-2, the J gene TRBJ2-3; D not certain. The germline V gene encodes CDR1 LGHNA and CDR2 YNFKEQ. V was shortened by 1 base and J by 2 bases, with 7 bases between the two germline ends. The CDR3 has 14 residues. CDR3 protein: CASSQGYNTDTQYF. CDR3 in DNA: TGTGCCAGCAGCCAAGGCTACAACACAGATACGCAGTATTTT.

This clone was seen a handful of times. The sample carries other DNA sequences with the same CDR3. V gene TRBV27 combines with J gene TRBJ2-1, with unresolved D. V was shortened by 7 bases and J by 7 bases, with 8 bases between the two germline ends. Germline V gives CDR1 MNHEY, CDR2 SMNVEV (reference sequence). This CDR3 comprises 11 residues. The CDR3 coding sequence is TGTGCCAGCAAGTCCCCGAATGAGCAGTTCTTC. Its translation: CASKSPNEQFF.

This CDR3 is CASSPPGTGVSDGYTF. The CDR3 nucleotides are TGTGCCAGCAGCCCACCCGGGACAGGGGTTAGCGATGGCTACACCTTC. This rearrangement joins TRBV4-2 to TRBJ1-2; 10 nucleotides line up with TRBD1. This CDR3 contains 16 residues. Trimming removed 4 bases from V and 6 bases from J; junction bases left unmatched: 11. The germline gives CDR1 LGHNA, CDR2 YNFKEQ.

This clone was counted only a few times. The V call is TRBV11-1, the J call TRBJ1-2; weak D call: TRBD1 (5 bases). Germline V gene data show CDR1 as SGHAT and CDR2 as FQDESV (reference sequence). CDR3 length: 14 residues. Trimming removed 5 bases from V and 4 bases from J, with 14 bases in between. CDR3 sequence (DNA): TGTGCCAGCAGCGATGGCGGGGGTAGCTATGGCTACACCTTC. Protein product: CASSDGGGSYGYTF.